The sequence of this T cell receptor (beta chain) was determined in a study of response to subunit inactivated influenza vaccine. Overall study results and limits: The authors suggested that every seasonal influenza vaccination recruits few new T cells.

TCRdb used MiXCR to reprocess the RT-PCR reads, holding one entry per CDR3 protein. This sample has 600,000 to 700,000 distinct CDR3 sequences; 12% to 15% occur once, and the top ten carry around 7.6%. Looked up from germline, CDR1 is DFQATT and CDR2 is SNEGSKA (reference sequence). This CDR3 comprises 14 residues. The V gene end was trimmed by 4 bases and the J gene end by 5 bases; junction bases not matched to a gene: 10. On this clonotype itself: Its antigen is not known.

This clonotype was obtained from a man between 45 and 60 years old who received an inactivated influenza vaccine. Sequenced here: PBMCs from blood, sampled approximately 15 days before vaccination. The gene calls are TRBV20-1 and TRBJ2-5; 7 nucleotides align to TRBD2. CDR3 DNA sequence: TGCAGTGCTAAGCGGGGAGGCGGGGGTGAGACCCAGTACTTC. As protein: CSAKRGGGGETQYF.